This note documents a single T cell receptor beta chain sequence. This clonotype was observed a few times. Its antigen is unknown. No much larger clonotype is one base removed from it; base qualities were not supplied. Reading the germline V gene (reference sequence) gives CDR1 DFQATT and CDR2 SNEGSKA. Ends trimmed: V by 4 bases, J by 5 bases; bases unmatched to a gene: 5. The CDR3 covers 15 residues, taking in both the cysteine and the phenylalanine. Only the CDR3 portion is preserved as DNA: 45 bases, with reading frame beginning at the first base. This entry belongs to a study of T-cell memory formation after mild COVID-19 (dated by TCRdb to the early 2020s). Study-wide context: Most TCR sequence clusters were specific to one of the two donors. In a couple of donors, T-cell clones that expanded and contracted after mild COVID-19 were followed by sequencing TCRalpha and TCRbeta repertoires longitudinally. The cohort was made up of two young adult volunteers, one female and one male, who were previously healthy. The full study reports these points: The second-wave clones that peaked on day 37 were not confirmed to be SARS-CoV-2 specific. The study included only two mild cases, and larger cohorts that include severe cases with pre-infection samples were judged to be necessary. Clones that contracted from day 15 to 85 showed balanced CD4/CD8 phenotypes, whereas a second wave of clones that expanded from day 15 to 37 leaned towards CD4+. Contracting CD4+ clones were located mainly in the CM and EM memory subsets, whereas CD8+ clones were found to be enriched in EMRA. Some responding clones were detected in pre-infection memory, which suggested that pre-existing cross-reactive memory T cells had joined the SARS-CoV-2 response.

PBMCs were isolated by Ficoll-Paque density gradient centrifugation. The run used an Illumina NovaSeq 6000. cDNA libraries for TCRalpha and TCRbeta were prepared by 5'RACE using constant-segment primers, with sample barcodes and unique molecular identifiers added. Trizol reagent was used to extract RNA from every sample. The libraries were amplified in two PCR steps, and the second step added a second sample barcode and Illumina TruSeq adapters. Sequencing of the libraries was done on an Illumina NovaSeq, producing 2 x 150 bp paired-end reads. As for the authors' bioinformatics: Demultiplexing of reads and collapsing into UMI-guided consensus sequences were performed with migec v1.2.7. Using mixcr v2.1.11, the UMI consensuses were aligned to TRA and TRB V and J templates and assembled into clonotypes. Expanded or contracted clonotypes were those called significant by both edgeR and NoisET, with noise models trained on biological replicates. For edgeR calls, the cutoffs were a false discovery rate-adjusted p below 0.01 and a log2 fold-change threshold of 1. PCA with hierarchical clustering of max-normalized trajectories of the 1000 most abundant clonotypes was used as exploratory dynamics analysis. Separately sequenced CD4+ and CD8+ repertoires were used to assign the CD4 or CD8 phenotype of responding clones. Starting from the raw public reads, TCRdb applied fastp trimming at Q25, assembled clones with MiXCR and retained in-frame beta chains. Rows with a matching CDR3 protein are joined into one entry that keeps the most common DNA and genes. The V and J calls, along with clone size, are taken from TCRdb and not from the paper's own processing. Counted in this sample were hundreds of thousands of distinct CDR3 sequences; more than 15% of them appeared once. The ten top clones hold 20% to 25% of the sample.

Rearrangement joined TRBV20-1 to TRBJ2-3; a stretch of 14 junction bases matches TRBD2. This clonotype was sampled from a man aged 18 to 30 who had mild COVID-19 (a few samples of this study predate the infection). The sample titles of this study are shuffled in the database, so cell type and time point are left out; the donor was told from shared clones. Sequenced sample: PBMCs or a T cell subset sorted from them (not recorded which). CDR3 sequence: CSAKGLAGEEDTQYF. The nucleotides are TGCAGTGCTAAGGGACTAGCGGGGGAAGAAGATACGCAGTATTTT.